Below, one T cell receptor beta chain is given with its context. The antigen is not known. The data originate from a study of T cell repertoires in ileal Crohn's disease. Study-wide results and limits: Mucosal expansions were suggested to be mainly CD8 T cells.

TCRdb keeps only in-frame clones here, not all; method: immunoSEQ multiplex PCR. This table has about 15,000 clones, approximately 82% appearing once. The source is an adult with Crohn's disease. Sequenced material: ileal tissue.

CDR3 loop: CASSLDRLAGGRGNIQYF. CDR3 DNA: TGTGCCAGCAGCTTAGACCGGCTAGCGGGGGGGCGGGGGAACATTCAGTACTTC. The chain has TRBV11-2 and TRBJ2-4; 12 bases align to TRBD2. The CDR3 length is 18 residues. The trim removed 0 bases at V and 7 bases at J, leaving 10 bases unmatched. The germline V gene encodes CDR1 SGHAT and CDR2 FQNNGV.